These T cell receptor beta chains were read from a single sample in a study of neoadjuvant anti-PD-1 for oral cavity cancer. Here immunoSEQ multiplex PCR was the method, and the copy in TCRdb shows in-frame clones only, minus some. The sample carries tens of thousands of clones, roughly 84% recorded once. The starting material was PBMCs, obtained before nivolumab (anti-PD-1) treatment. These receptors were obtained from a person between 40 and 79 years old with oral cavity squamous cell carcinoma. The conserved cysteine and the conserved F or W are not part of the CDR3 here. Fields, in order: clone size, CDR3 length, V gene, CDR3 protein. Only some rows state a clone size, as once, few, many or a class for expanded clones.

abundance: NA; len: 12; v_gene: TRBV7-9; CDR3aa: ASSSGTSGYEQY
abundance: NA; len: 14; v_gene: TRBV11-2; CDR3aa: ASSPLLGTGVYEQY
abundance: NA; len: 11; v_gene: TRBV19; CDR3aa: ASSGGRNTEAF
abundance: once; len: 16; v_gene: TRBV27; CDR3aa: ASSFLSGKQGASSGYT
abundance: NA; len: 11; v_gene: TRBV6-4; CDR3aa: ASSDRGNTEAF
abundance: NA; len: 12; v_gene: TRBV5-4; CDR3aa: ASSLEGTGTEAF
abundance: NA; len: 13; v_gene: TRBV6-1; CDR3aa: TSSATSGVSYEQY
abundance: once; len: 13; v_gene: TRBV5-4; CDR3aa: ASSLQSIFSYEQY
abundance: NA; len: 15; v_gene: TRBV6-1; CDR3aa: ASSDRGLAAIQETQY
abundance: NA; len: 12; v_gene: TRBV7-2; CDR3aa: ASSLGTLNQPQH
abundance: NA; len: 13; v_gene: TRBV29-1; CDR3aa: SVEEGPGGYSGYT
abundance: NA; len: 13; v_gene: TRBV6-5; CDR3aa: ASSYGQGARNGYT
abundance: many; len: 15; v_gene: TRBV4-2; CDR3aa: ASSQQPGALGGNTIY
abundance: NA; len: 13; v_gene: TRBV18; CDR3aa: ASSPDRVSSYEQY
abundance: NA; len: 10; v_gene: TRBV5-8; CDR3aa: ASSLDRDGYT
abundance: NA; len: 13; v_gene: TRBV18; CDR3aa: ASSPRGQSNSPLH
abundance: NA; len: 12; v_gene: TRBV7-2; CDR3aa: ASSSDRGGYGYT
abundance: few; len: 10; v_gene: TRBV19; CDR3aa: ASSFLGLEAF
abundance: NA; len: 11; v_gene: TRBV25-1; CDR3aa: ASRLAGGNEQF
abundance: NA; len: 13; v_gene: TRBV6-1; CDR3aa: ASSDRDRGQWGYT
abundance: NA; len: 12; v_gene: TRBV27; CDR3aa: ASSYGIRNQPQH
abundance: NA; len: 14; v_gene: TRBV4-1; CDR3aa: ASSQAGGQGSDTQY
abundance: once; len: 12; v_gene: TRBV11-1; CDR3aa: ASSLAASLDTQY
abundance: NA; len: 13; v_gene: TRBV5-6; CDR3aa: ASSSLPGPNQPQH
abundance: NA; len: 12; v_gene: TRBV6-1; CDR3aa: ASLEGAGGTEAF
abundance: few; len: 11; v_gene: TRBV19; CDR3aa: ASSPGLVYEQY
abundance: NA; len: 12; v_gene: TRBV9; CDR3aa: ASSVEDRAYGYT
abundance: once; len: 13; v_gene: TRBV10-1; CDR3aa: ASSDFTRGKNEQF
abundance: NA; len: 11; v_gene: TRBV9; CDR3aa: ASSDRGQETQY
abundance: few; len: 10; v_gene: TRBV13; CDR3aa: ASSLEGETQY
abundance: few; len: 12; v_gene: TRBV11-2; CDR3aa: ASSLGTYTGELF
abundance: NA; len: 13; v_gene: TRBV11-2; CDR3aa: ASSFQTSRDTEAF
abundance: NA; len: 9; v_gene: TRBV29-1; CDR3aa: SVGIGRDAF